The present entry profiles one T cell receptor (beta chain) with its context. Its antigen remains unknown. The CDR3 sequence is 15 residues long. CDR1 is SGHTA and CDR2 is FQGTGA in the germline V gene. The ends were cut back, 0 bases at V and 5 bases at J, with 12 bases in the middle. The data stem from a study of cytomegalovirus exposure and HLA in healthy donors. Study results and limitations: Diagnosis of cytomegalovirus status made by the classifier reportedly showed high specificity and sensitivity.

Use of 60 Vbeta and 13 Jbeta primers characterized the PCR. The data were produced by immunoSEQ multiplex PCR, yet TCRdb's version contains in-frame clones alone and is incomplete. The sample yields tens of thousands of clones, about 66% seen once. This sequence was found in a woman between 45 and 60 years old in good health and CMV-seropositive. The chain recombines TRBV7-3 with TRBJ2-3, with D maybe TRBD2 (6 bases). Specimen: PBMCs. The CDR3 region is CASSLTAGQLDTQYF. DNA of the CDR3: TGTGCCAGCAGCTTAACGGCGGGGCAATTAGATACGCAGTATTTT.